This paragraph covers one T cell receptor (beta chain) sequence. The antigen remains undetermined. Regarding time point: late sampling 161 to 241 days after vaccination in three convalescent patients. Specified treatment: roughly 11-day PBMC culture with coronavirus spike peptide pools or control peptides (ViraFEST assay). Via ViraFEST, peptide pools expanded antigen-specific T cells before TCR sequencing. Replacement of half the medium with fresh IL-2 medium took place on days 3 and 7. The Oncomine TCR Beta short-read assay was what sequenced the DNA obtained from cultured CD4+ T cells. MiXCR was run by TCRdb on the PCR reads, yielding one entry per CDR3 protein. The sample records more than 20,000 distinct CDR3 sequences, 35% to 50% being singletons. These data come from a study of vaccination and CD4 T cells after COVID-19. Study at large: Overlapping spike peptides of SARS-CoV-2, HCoV-NL63, HCoV-OC43 and HCoV-229E stimulated the cells.

Overall study results and limits: Convalescent patients had a median around 90% of post-vaccine SARS-CoV-2-reactive clones that were detected only after vaccination, not before it.

Per the germline V gene, CDR1 is LNHNV and CDR2 is YYDKDF (reference sequence). The trim removed 5 bases at V and 11 bases at J, leaving 14 bases unmatched. The CDR3 loop spans 15 amino acids. The J gene is TRBJ1-5, the V gene TRBV15, with 8 bases identical to TRBD1. Specimen: CD4+ T cells from blood, cultured in vitro, collected about 7 months after SARS-CoV-2 vaccination. The sequence derives from a human donor who had recovered from COVID-19. CDR3 amino acids: CATSVPGGGIWAQHF. DNA of the CDR3: TGTGCCACCAGCGTACCAGGGGGCGGGATATGGGCCCAGCATTTT.